This T cell receptor beta chain emerged from a study of T cell responses to AZD1222 COVID-19 vaccine. Germline-derived CDR1 and CDR2 are MNHEY and SVGAGI. The CDR3 runs 15 residues. The trim removed 6 bases at V and 4 bases at J, leaving 8 bases unmatched. Regarding this clone: Antigen specificity is unknown.

Sequencing used immunoSEQ multiplex PCR; TCRdb keeps in-frame clones, though not all of them. The sample carries about 150,000 clones, less than 90% recorded once. Study-wide results and limits: Donors, mostly white British, included more females; clonal diversity was possibly underestimated. It was only 6 or 7 AZD1222 recipients who were seropositive at baseline. In the spike-specific TCR repertoire, nearly half reportedly target unmutated variant regions.

The sequencing here drew on peripheral blood, taken after recovery from COVID-19. The clonotype originates from an adult who had recovered from COVID-19. The chain employs TRBV6-5 and TRBJ2-3, with 9 bases matching TRBD2. The CDR3 loop reads CASRRAGGDADTQYF. CDR3 sequence (DNA): TGTGCCAGCAGGAGAGCGGGGGGAGACGCAGATACGCAGTATTTT.